A single count supports the clone carrying this T cell receptor beta chain. Its cognate antigen is unknown. These data originate in a study of T cell responses to AZD1222 COVID-19 vaccine. Study-wide context: Pooling covered second doses at about 4 or about 12 weeks.

Sequencing was performed with immunoSEQ multiplex PCR; in TCRdb, only in-frame clones are kept and a portion is missing. In the table there are about 140,000 clones, 90% to 95% of which are singletons. Points from the study as a whole: There were vaccine-associated CD4 TCRs across spike, dominant at 160-218 and 743-854. Two AZD1222 doses significantly raised spike-specific TCR breadth and depth over controls.

The germline V and J ends were trimmed by 4 bases and 12 bases, with 18 bases remaining between them. The CDR3 loop spans 12 amino acids. Germline V gene lookup returns CDR1 GTSNPN and CDR2 SVGIG (reference sequence). This material consisted of peripheral blood, taken on day 0 of AZD1222 vaccination. This sequence originates from an adult in good health. V usage is TRBV30 and J usage is TRBJ1-1; possibly TRBD1 for D (5 bases). This chain's CDR3 is CAWTLGGGWPFF. The CDR3 DNA reads TGTGCCTGGACCTTGGGGGGTGGTTGGCCTTTCTTT. The whole variable domain, filled in from reference TRBV30 and TRBJ1-1, reads SQTIHQWPATLVQPVGSPLSLECTVEGTSNPNLYWYRQAAGRGLQLLFYSVGIGQISSEVPQNLSASRPQDRQFILSSKKLLLSDSGFYLCAWTLGGGWPFFGQGTRLTVV.